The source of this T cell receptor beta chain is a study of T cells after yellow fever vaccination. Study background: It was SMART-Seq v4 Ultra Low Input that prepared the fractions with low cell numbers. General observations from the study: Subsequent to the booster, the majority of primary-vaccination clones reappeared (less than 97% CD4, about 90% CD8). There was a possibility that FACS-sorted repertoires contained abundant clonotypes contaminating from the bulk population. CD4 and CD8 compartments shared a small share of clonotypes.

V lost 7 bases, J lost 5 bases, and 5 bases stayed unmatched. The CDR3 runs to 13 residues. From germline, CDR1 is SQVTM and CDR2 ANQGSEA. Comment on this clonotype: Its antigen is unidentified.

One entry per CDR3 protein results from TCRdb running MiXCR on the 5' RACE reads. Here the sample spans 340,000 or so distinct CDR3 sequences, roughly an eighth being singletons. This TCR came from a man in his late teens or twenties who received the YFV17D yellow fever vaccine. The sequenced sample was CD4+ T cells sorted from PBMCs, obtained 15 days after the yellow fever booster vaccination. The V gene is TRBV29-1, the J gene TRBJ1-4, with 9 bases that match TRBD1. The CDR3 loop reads CSARTGANEKLFF. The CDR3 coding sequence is TGCAGCGCTCGGACAGGGGCGAATGAAAAACTGTTTTTT.